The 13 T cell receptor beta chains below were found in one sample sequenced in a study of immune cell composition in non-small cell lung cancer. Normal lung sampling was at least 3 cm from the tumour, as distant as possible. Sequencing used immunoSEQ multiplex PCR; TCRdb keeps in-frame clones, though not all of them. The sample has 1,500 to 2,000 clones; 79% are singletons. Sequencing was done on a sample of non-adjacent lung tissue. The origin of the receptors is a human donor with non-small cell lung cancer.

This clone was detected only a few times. CDR3 sequence (DNA): TGTGCCAGCAGCCAGGGTCCACGGGGGAGTAGTACACCCCTCCACTTT. The encoded protein is CASSQGPRGSSTPLHF. This chain uses TRBV7-6 with TRBJ1-6, with D possibly matching TRBD1 (5 bases). With 5 bases removed from V and 11 bases from J, the gap between germline ends came to 22 bases. The CDR3 is 16 amino acids. Germline V CDR1 and CDR2: SGHVS, FNYEAQ.

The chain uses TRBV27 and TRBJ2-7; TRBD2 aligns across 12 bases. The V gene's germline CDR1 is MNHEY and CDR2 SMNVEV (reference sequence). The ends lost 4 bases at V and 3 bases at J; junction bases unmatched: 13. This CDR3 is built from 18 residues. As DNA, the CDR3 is TGTGCCAGCAGTTCGGGACTAGCGGGTGCCGATCACCACTACGAGCAGTACTTC. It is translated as CASSSGLAGADHHYEQYF.

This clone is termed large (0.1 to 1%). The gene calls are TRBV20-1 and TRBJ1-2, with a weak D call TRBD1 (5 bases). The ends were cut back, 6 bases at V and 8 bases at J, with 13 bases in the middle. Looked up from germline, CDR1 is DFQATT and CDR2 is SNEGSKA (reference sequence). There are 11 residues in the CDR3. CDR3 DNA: TGCAGTGCCCCCTCAGGGAACGGCTACACCTTC. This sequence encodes CSAPSGNGYTF.

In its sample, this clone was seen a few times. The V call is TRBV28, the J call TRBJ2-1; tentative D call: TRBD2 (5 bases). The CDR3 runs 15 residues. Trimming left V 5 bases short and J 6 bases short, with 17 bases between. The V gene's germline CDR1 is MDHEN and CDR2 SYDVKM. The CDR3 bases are TGTGCCAGCAGTACCCCAAGCGGTAGGATCAATGAGCAGTTCTTC. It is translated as CASSTPSGRINEQFF.

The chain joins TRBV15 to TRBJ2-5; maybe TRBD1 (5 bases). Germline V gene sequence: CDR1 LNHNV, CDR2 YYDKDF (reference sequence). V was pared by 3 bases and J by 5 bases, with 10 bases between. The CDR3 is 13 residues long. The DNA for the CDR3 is TGTGCCACCAGCAGTTTTAAGGGGGAGACCCAGTACTTC. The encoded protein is CATSSFKGETQYF.

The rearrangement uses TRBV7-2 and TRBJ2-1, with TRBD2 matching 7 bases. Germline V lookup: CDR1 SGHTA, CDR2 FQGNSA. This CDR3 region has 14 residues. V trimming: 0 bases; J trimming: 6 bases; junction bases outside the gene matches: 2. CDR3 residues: CASSLAGGGNEQFF. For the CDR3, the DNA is TGTGCCAGCAGCTTAGCGGGCGGGGGCAATGAGCAGTTCTTC.

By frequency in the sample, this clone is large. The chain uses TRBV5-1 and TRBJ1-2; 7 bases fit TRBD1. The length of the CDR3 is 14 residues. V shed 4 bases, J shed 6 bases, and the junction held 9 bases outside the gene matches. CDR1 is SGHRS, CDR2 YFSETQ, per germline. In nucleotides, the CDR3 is TGCGCCAGCAGCCCTGCACAGGGGACGGATGGCTACACCTTC. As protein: CASSPAQGTDGYTF. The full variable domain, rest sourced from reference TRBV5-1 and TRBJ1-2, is KAGVTQTPRYLIKTRGQQVTLSCSPISGHRSVSWYQQTPGQGLQFLFEYFSETQRNKGNFPGRFSGRQFSNSRSEMNVSTLELGDSALYLCASSPAQGTDGYTFGSGTRLTVV.

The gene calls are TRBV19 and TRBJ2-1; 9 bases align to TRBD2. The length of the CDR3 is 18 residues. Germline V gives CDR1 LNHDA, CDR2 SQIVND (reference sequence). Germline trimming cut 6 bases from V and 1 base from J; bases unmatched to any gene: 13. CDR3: CASRKLAGLTKSYNEQFF. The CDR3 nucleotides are TGTGCCAGTAGGAAACTAGCGGGCCTGACAAAGTCCTACAATGAGCAGTTCTTC.

This CDR3 reads CASSVQTGFEWYF. The CDR3 DNA follows: TGCGCCAGCAGCGTGCAGACAGGGTTCGAGTGGTACTTC. The rearrangement uses TRBV5-1 and TRBJ2-4, with 7 bases that match TRBD1. The CDR3 loop spans 13 amino acids. Germline assignment: CDR1 SGHRS and CDR2 YFSETQ. With 4 bases clipped from V and 15 bases from J, the junction kept 13 bases outside the gene matches.

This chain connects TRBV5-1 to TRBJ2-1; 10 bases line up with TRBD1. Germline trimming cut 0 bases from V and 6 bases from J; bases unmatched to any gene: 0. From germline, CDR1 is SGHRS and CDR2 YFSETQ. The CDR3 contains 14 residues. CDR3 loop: CASSLGQGANEQFF. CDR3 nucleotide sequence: TGCGCCAGCAGCTTGGGACAGGGGGCCAATGAGCAGTTCTTC.

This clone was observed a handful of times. For the CDR3, the DNA is TGTGCCAGCAGCCCACAGGGGAGCTCCTACGAGCAGTACTTC. It is translated as CASSPQGSSYEQYF. The chain combines TRBV11-2 with TRBJ2-7; 7 nucleotides agree with TRBD1. Germline loops: CDR1 SGHAT, CDR2 FQNNGV. The CDR3 contains 14 residues. V lost 5 bases and J lost 0; bases outside the gene matches: 4.

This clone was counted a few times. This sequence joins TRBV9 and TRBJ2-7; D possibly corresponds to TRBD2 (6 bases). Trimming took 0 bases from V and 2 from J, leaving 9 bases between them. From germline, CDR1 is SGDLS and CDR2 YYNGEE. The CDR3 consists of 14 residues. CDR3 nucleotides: TGTGCCAGCAGCGTAGCCGGGGGACCCTACGAGCAGTACTTC. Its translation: CASSVAGGPYEQYF.

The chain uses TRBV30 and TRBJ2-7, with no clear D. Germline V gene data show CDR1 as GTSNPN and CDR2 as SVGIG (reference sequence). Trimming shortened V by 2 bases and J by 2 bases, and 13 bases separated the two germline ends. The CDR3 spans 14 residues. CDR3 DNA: TGTGCCTGGAGTTCGAACTACCAACCCTACGAGCAGTACTTC. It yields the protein CAWSSNYQPYEQYF.